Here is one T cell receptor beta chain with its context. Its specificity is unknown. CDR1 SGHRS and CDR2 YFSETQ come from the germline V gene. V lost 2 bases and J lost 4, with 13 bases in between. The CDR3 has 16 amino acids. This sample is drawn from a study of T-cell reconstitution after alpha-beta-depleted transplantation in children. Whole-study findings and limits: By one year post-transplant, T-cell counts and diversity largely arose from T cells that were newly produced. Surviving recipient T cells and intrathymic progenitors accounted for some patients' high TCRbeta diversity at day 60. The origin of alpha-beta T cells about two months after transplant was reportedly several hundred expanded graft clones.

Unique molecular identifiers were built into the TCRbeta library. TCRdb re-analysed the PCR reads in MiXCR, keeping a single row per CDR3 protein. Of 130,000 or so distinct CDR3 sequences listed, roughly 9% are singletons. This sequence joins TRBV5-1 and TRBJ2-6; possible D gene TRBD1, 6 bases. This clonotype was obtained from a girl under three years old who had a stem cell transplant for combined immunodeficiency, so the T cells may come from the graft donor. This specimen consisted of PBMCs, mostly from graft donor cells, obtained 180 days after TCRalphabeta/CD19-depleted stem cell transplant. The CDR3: CASSFGTGKGANVLTF. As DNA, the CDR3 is TGCGCCAGCAGCTTTGGAACAGGGAAGGGGGCCAACGTCCTGACTTTC.